These T cell receptor beta chains were read from a single sample in a study of lymphopenia after photon versus proton radiotherapy. The table came from immunoSEQ multiplex PCR; TCRdb's copy has only in-frame clones and leaves some out. The sample includes more than 20,000 clones, approximately 89% seen only once; the top ten take around 5.3%. The sequencing used peripheral blood, collected from a patient treated with photon-based radiotherapy. These receptor sequences come from a man younger than 45 with gastric cancer. The CDR3 runs from the conserved cysteine through the conserved F or W.

v_call	j_call	cdr3_aa
TRBV6-5	TRBJ1-1	CASTRTQIGNTEAFF
TRBV11-2	TRBJ2-1	CASSLYRGSSYNEQFF
TRBV18	TRBJ2-7	CASSPPLGTYEQYF
TRBV28	TRBJ1-4	CASSLGTGGTEKLFF
TRBV29-1	TRBJ2-7	CSVENRYEQYF
TRBV5-6	TRBJ1-6	CASSLVSDNSPLHF
TRBV7-2	TRBJ2-1	CASSLGVTGYNEQFF
TRBV4-3	TRBJ2-1	CASSQVLAVYNEQFF
TRBV6-1	TRBJ2-7	CASRRLRGGDYEQYF
TRBV9	TRBJ1-1	CASSVATSSTEAFF
TRBV18	TRBJ2-2	CASMLDRANTGELFF
TRBV11-2	TRBJ2-3	CASSPWDSYTDTQYF
TRBV2	TRBJ2-3	CASSERGTVADTQYF
TRBV19	TRBJ1-1	CASSRGTGVNTEAFF
TRBV28	TRBJ1-1	CASSLFKVAEAFF
TRBV15	TRBJ2-5	CATSTSGGRWETQYF
TRBV19	TRBJ2-4	CASRQGSRAKNIQYF
TRBV6-1	TRBJ1-1	CASSNLPMAEAFF
TRBV7-3	TRBJ2-1	CASSLTGTNEQFF
TRBV19	TRBJ2-3	CASSIVTSGSADTQYF
TRBV2	TRBJ2-7	CASTDKGWSYEQYF
TRBV11-3	TRBJ2-2	CASSNREGNTGELFF
TRBV9	TRBJ2-3	CASSVVPGDTQYF
TRBV6-4	TRBJ2-3	CASSRDAVNTQYF
TRBV5-4	TRBJ2-2	CASSSKSRGADTGELFF
TRBV10-1	TRBJ1-2	CASSESRTGKGYTF
TRBV10-3	TRBJ2-2	CAISEGRGRVTGELFF
TRBV7-9	TRBJ2-5	CASSFGETQYF
TRBV9	TRBJ2-5	CASSAQGNEGWTQYF
TRBV2	TRBJ2-3	CASSGDWISSTDTQYF
TRBV11-2	TRBJ2-7	CASSFAARGYEQYF
TRBV25-1	TRBJ1-2	CASSELEGADGYTF
TRBV11-1	TRBJ1-4	CASSLDPGWDEKLFF
TRBV15	TRBJ2-3	CATSVNRGDTQYF
TRBV5-1	TRBJ2-1	CASSLNWDSEQFF
TRBV18	TRBJ2-7	CASSPPHLGTGVGYEQYF
TRBV7-9	TRBJ1-2	CASSLVKGQEF
TRBV7-9	TRBJ2-5	CASSFYTGDETQYF
TRBV2	TRBJ2-3	CASSLTSGGADTQYF
TRBV19	TRBJ2-7	CASRAGGFEQYF
TRBV4-1	TRBJ1-2	CASSQVRTGSYGYTF
TRBV4-1	TRBJ2-7	CASSPDGPAGLEQYF
TRBV19	TRBJ2-7	CASSIAGFQIEQYF
TRBV19	TRBJ2-1	CASSIPGSLGNEQFF
TRBV14	TRBJ1-2	CASSQDGLTVGDYGYTF
TRBV19	TRBJ1-1	CASREEGLVTEAFF
TRBV6-5	TRBJ1-5	CASSLTQGENQPQHF
TRBV18	TRBJ2-7	CASSPGEDSYEQYF
TRBV9	TRBJ2-1	CASSPGVAGGRNEQFF
TRBV6-5	TRBJ2-1	CASSYEGPRCGLAAFF
TRBV5-4	TRBJ2-5	CASSLGLAGGQETQYF